This T cell receptor (beta chain) was recorded in a study of T cell clones after liver transplantation. Looking at the study overall: As an antigen-independent comparator, third-party-reactive TCRbeta sequences came from pre-transplant mixed lymphocyte reactions. Study conclusions and caveats: Post-transplant time points were not standardized, so conclusions are preliminary. Circulating graft-donor-reactive CD4 TCRbeta sequences fell significantly post-transplant in most of the 8 subjects. A larger donor-reactive than third-party decline suggested partial antigen-specific deletion.

Clones were sequenced by immunoSEQ multiplex PCR, and TCRdb holds only the in-frame ones, with some missing. The sample holds around 80,000 clones; about 82% are singletons and the top ten take approximately 0.47%. A word on this clone: The antigen is undetermined.

CDR1 SNHLY and CDR2 FYNNEI come from the germline V gene. The ends were cut back, 2 bases at V and 4 bases at J, with 12 bases in the middle. The CDR3 loop spans 15 amino acids. This TCR derives from a human patient who received a liver transplant. Some of the T cells may derive from the graft donor. The J gene is TRBJ1-3, the V gene TRBV2; D ambiguous. The starting material was CD4+ T cells from blood, obtained almost 47 months after liver transplant. The DNA for the CDR3 is TGTGCCAGCAGTGAATTGGGCTCCCGGGGAAACACCATATATTTT. It translates to CASSELGSRGNTIYF.